The entry that follows covers one TCR beta chain sequence. Its antigen remains unknown. It was with 60 Vbeta and 13 Jbeta primers that the PCR ran. The method was immunoSEQ multiplex PCR; TCRdb's version includes in-frame clones alone and lacks a portion of them. The table includes approximately 240,000 clones, roughly 91% detected once. This specimen belongs to a study of cytomegalovirus exposure and HLA in healthy donors. V gave up 6 bases and J gave up 4 bases; unmatched junction bases: 12. The CDR3 length is 16 residues. Germline assignment: CDR1 SEHNR and CDR2 FQNEAQ (reference sequence). Whole-study findings and limits: It was assumed in the presence/absence analyses that sequencing depth was roughly uniform across donors. TCR beta V- and J-gene trimming, according to a later analysis, was linked to a missense DCLRE1C variant.

The sample taken for sequencing was PBMCs. The TCR originated in a woman in her late teens or twenties in good health and CMV-seronegative. The V and J genes are TRBV7-9 and TRBJ1-2; 9 bases map to TRBD1. For the CDR3, the DNA is TGTGCCAGCAGGCCCGGGACAGGGAGTCAATTCTATGGCTACACCTTC. Protein sequence: CASRPGTGSQFYGYTF.